This T cell receptor (beta chain) was retrieved from a study of cytomegalovirus exposure and HLA in healthy donors. The PCR made use of 60 Vbeta and 13 Jbeta primers. In the study's own analysis: A follow-up analysis tallied 73 million or so unique TCR beta chains, roughly 11 million shared. The assay was immunoSEQ multiplex PCR, and TCRdb's table has in-frame clones only and misses some. The DNA gave D and trimming, while V, J and clone size come from that table. The repertoire includes 150,000 to 200,000 clones, about 80% of them detected once, and about 2% sits in the top ten. With V trimmed by 4 bases and J by 5 bases, 6 bases remained unmatched. The CDR3 has 13 residues. The germline V gene encodes CDR1 GTSNPN and CDR2 SVGIG (reference sequence). On this clone itself: Its specificity is not known.

General study points: Later analysis identified about 18,000 TCR beta sequences associated with HLA alleles, using a false discovery rate threshold of 0.05. Donor immune exposure was known only as CMV serostatus. According to the study, around 160 TCR beta chains were cytomegalovirus-associated.

The chain links TRBV30 to TRBJ1-2; 8 bases are shared with TRBD1. This receptor was identified in a woman aged 25 to 39 in good health and CMV-seropositive. The sequencing sample was made of PBMCs. The CDR3 sequence: CAWNRDRPYGYTF. The CDR3 bases are TGTGCCTGGAACCGGGACAGGCCATATGGCTACACCTTC.